The next 32 T cell receptor beta chains were all read from a single sample in a study of T cell changes during pregnancy in multiple sclerosis. Only in-frame clones appear in the TCRdb table, and some are missing; sequencing was by immunoSEQ multiplex PCR. The repertoire holds some 44,000 clones, with 75% to 95% as singletons. The sequencing used CD4+ T cells from peripheral blood mononuclear cells, collected before pregnancy. The receptors shown here come from a female donor with multiple sclerosis, enrolled in a pregnancy study.

The gene calls are TRBV6-1 and TRBJ2-7; perhaps TRBD1 as D (8 bases). The length of the CDR3 is 16 residues. V lost 4 bases, J lost 4 bases, and 20 bases lay in between. Germline-derived CDR1 and CDR2 are MNHNS and SASEGT. The CDR3 loop reads CASSGEAGQVSYEQYF. In nucleotides, the CDR3 is TGTGCCAGCAGTGGAGAAGCGGGACAGGTTTCTTACGAGCAGTACTTC.

V and J are TRBV28 and TRBJ1-4; D might be TRBD1 (5 bases). The CDR3 covers 19 residues. The germline V and J ends were trimmed by 6 bases and 8 bases, with 31 bases remaining between them. CDR1 and CDR2 from the germline V gene are MDHEN and SYDVKM. The CDR3 protein is CASSILHQDTGRWMEKLFF. The CDR3 coding sequence is TGTGCCAGCAGCATCCTCCACCAGGACACGGGCAGGTGGATGGAAAAACTGTTTTTT. The entire variable domain, with the rest obtained from reference TRBV28 and TRBJ1-4, is as follows: DVKVTQSSRYLVKRTGEKVFLECVQDMDHENMFWYRQDPGLGLRLIYFSYDVKMKEKGDIPEGYSVSREKKERFSLILESASTNQTSMYLCASSILHQDTGRWMEKLFFGSGTQLSVL.

Only a few counts were recorded for this clone. V gene TRBV18 combines with J gene TRBJ1-1, with D maybe TRBD1 (6 bases). Germline lookup yields CDR1 KGHSH and CDR2 LQKENI. The germline V and J ends were trimmed by 3 bases and 1 base, with 9 bases remaining between them. This CDR3 is 14 amino acids long. The CDR3 sequence: CASSPTGQNTEAFF. The CDR3 bases are TGTGCCAGCTCACCTACGGGACAGAACACTGAAGCTTTCTTT.

This clone has a single count. The chain employs TRBV7-6 and TRBJ2-3; 8 nucleotides match TRBD2. The CDR3 spans 16 residues. From germline, CDR1 is SGHVS and CDR2 FNYEAQ. V was clipped by 1 base and J by 4 bases; unmatched bases: 7. The chain's CDR3 is CASSLGAGGESDTQYF. The CDR3 nucleotides read TGTGCCAGCAGCTTAGGGGCGGGGGGCGAGTCAGATACGCAGTATTTT.

This clone came up a few times. The J gene is TRBJ2-7, the V gene TRBV5-1, with 10 bases matching TRBD2. From germline, CDR1 is SGHRS and CDR2 YFSETQ. V was pared by 6 bases and J by 0 bases, with 3 bases of the junction left unmatched. The CDR3 covers 14 residues. The CDR3 coding sequence is TGCGCCAGCACTACTAGCGGGGACTCCTACGAGCAGTACTTC. Translated: CASTTSGDSYEQYF.

This chain joins TRBV5-5 and TRBJ2-5, with TRBD1 identical over 9 bases. V gave up 2 bases and J gave up 4 bases; unmatched junction bases: 15. The germline V gene has CDR1 SGHKS and CDR2 YYEKEE (reference sequence). The CDR3 extends over 18 amino acids. CDR3 in DNA: TGTGCCAGCAGCTTTTTACTCCGGGACAGGGTTCGGGGAGAGACCCAGTACTTC. Amino acid sequence: CASSFLLRDRVRGETQYF.

This clone was observed a handful of times. The chain recombines TRBV28 with TRBJ1-2, with D possibly matching TRBD1 (5 bases). Trimming removed 7 bases at V and 8 bases at J, with 11 bases between. Looked up from germline, CDR1 is MDHEN and CDR2 is SYDVKM. This CDR3 spans 11 amino acids. The CDR3 coding sequence is TGTGCCAGCACCACGGCAGGGGGCTACACCTTC. This encodes CASTTAGGYTF.

The chain couples TRBV23-1 to TRBJ2-2; TRBD1 matches 11 bases. TRBV23-1 is labeled an ORF, and its function is uncertain. This CDR3 spans 22 amino acids. V lost 0 bases and J lost 4; bases outside the gene matches: 19. CDR3 loop: CASSQSLPGTGGEGRVTGELFF. The CDR3 DNA is TGCGCCAGCAGTCAATCCCTGCCCGGGACAGGGGGAGAGGGGCGAGTCACCGGGGAGCTGTTTTTT.

The rearrangement links TRBV4-1 to TRBJ2-5; 10 positions agree with TRBD1. The J call may not be correct, given that the DNA end is closer to TRBJ2-7. Germline lookup yields CDR1 MGHRA and CDR2 YSYEKL. The CDR3 consists of 16 residues. CDR3 coding DNA: TGCGCCAGCAGTCTTAAACGGGACAGGGGTCCCTACGAGCAGTACTTC. Protein sequence: CASSLKRDRGPYEQYF.

The chain uses TRBV18 and TRBJ1-1; 7 bases line up with TRBD1. The germline V gene has CDR1 KGHSH and CDR2 LQKENI. Trimming cost V 3 bases and J 4 bases; bases outside gene matches: 8. The CDR3 consists of 15 residues. The CDR3 reads CASSPGRGLGTEAFF. In DNA form, the CDR3 reads TGTGCCAGCTCACCGGGCAGGGGGTTGGGCACTGAAGCTTTCTTT.

CDR3 coding DNA: TGCAGCGTTGGAAGTCAGAACTACGAGCAGTACTTC. Translation: CSVGSQNYEQYF. This chain links TRBV29-1 with TRBJ2-7; D is unclear. Between the trimmed V and J ends, which lost 4 bases and 3 bases, there was a span of 10 bases. The CDR3 has 12 amino acids. CDR1 and CDR2 (germline): SQVTM, ANQGSEA.

The rearrangement links TRBV10-3 to TRBJ2-7, with TRBD2 matching over 13 bases. This CDR3 spans 16 amino acids. V dropped 3 bases and J dropped 6; count of bases not matched to a gene: 8. Germline CDR1 is ENHRY and CDR2 is SYGVKD. CDR3 nucleotide sequence: TGTGCCATCAGTGATCCGGGACTAGCGGGATCTCCCGAGCAGTACTTC. This translates into CAISDPGLAGSPEQYF.

V gene TRBV5-1 combines with J gene TRBJ2-1, with 14 positions matching TRBD2. Germline V gene data show CDR1 as SGHRS and CDR2 as YFSETQ. The CDR3 is 18 residues long. V gave up 4 bases and J gave up 0 bases; unmatched junction bases: 6. The CDR3: CASSPGLAGASSYNEQFF. The CDR3 nucleotides read TGCGCCAGCAGCCCGGGACTAGCGGGAGCCAGCTCCTACAATGAGCAGTTCTTC.

The chain joins TRBV12-5 to TRBJ1-2, with TRBD1 identical over 7 bases. The V gene end was trimmed by 6 bases and the J gene end by 7 bases; junction bases not matched to a gene: 11. This CDR3 contains 14 residues. CDR1 and CDR2 (germline): LGHNT, FRNRAP. The CDR3 sequence: CASGLEGAKGGYTF. DNA for the CDR3: TGTGCTAGTGGCCTGGAGGGGGCCAAGGGTGGCTACACCTTC.

This sequence joins TRBV7-9 and TRBJ1-2; TRBD1 aligns across 7 bases. Germline V CDR1 and CDR2: SEHNR, FQNEAQ (reference sequence). The V gene end was trimmed by 3 bases and the J gene end by 4 bases; junction bases not matched to a gene: 8. This CDR3 comprises 15 residues. CDR3 region: CASSLSDRAIYGYTF. CDR3 DNA sequence: TGTGCCAGCAGCTTGAGTGACAGGGCCATCTATGGCTACACCTTC.

V is TRBV29-1 and J is TRBJ2-7; 7 positions agree with TRBD1. The trim removed 4 bases at V and 9 bases at J, leaving 9 bases unmatched. There are 12 residues in the CDR3. From germline, CDR1 is SQVTM and CDR2 ANQGSEA. As DNA, the CDR3 is TGCAGCGTTGGAGAAGGTAACAGGGGGCAGTACTTC. It specifies CSVGEGNRGQYF.

The J gene is TRBJ2-5, the V gene TRBV5-5, with 9 bases that match TRBD2. Looked up from germline, CDR1 is SGHKS and CDR2 is YYEKEE (reference sequence). Germline trimming cut 6 bases from V and 2 bases from J; bases unmatched to any gene: 8. This CDR3 is 15 amino acids long. CDR3 bases: TGTGCCAGCACCTGGGGTAGCGGGGGTCAAGAGACCCAGTACTTC. It yields the protein CASTWGSGGQETQYF.

This clone has a handful of counts. CDR3 loop: CASSEGIWGTEKNTGELFF. The CDR3 DNA follows: TGCGCCAGCAGTGAAGGTATATGGGGGACAGAGAAAAACACCGGGGAGCTGTTTTTT. V gene TRBV10-1 combines with J gene TRBJ2-2, with 7 nucleotides matching TRBD1. The CDR3 length is 19 residues. Trimming took 3 bases from V and 2 from J; bases not matched to a gene: 15. Per the germline V gene, CDR1 is WNHNN and CDR2 is SYGVQD (reference sequence).

The chain is built from TRBV20-1 and TRBJ1-1; D gene ambiguous. CDR1 is DFQATT and CDR2 is SNEGSKA in the germline V gene (reference sequence). This CDR3 is 11 amino acids long. The CDR3 nucleotides are TGCAGGGGTCTAGCGGGCACTGAAGCTTTCTTT. It specifies CRGLAGTEAFF.

This clone was seen only a few times. The CDR3 nucleotides read TGTGCCAGCAGCACGGGACAGAACAATGAGCAGTTCTTC. This translates into CASSTGQNNEQFF. The rearrangement uses TRBV7-6 and TRBJ2-1, with 7 bases matching TRBD1. J was trimmed by 5 bases and V by 5 bases; bases with no gene match: 3. In germline, CDR1 is SGHVS, CDR2 FNYEAQ. CDR3 size: 13 residues.

This clone has just one count. J is TRBJ2-4 and V is TRBV7-2; 8 bases align to TRBD2. The CDR3 is 16 residues long. Germline V gives CDR1 SGHTA, CDR2 FQGNSA. V lost 4 bases, J lost 9 bases, and 14 bases stayed unmatched. CDR3 sequence reads: CASSSPDIAGIGIQYF. Here the CDR3 DNA reads TGTGCCAGCAGCTCACCAGACATAGCGGGGATAGGCATTCAGTACTTC.

This clone came up once. The V and J genes are TRBV5-1 and TRBJ1-1; D uncertain. Looked up from germline, CDR1 is SGHRS and CDR2 is YFSETQ. V was trimmed by 0 bases and J by 4 bases, leaving 13 bases between them. The CDR3 totals 15 residues. The chain's CDR3 is CASSLVGTTGTEAFF. In DNA form, the CDR3 reads TGCGCCAGCAGCTTGGTCGGCACCACGGGCACTGAAGCTTTCTTT.

The rearrangement joins TRBV9 to TRBJ2-1; D possibly corresponds to TRBD1 (5 bases). V was cut by 0 bases and J by 10 bases, with 11 bases left in between. This CDR3 contains 13 residues. Germline CDR1 and CDR2: SGDLS and YYNGEE. As DNA, the CDR3 is TGTGCCAGCAGCGTAGCGCAGGGTCGGGAGCAGTTCTTC. Encoded protein: CASSVAQGREQFF.

The CDR3: CASSYSQRYEQYF. CDR3 bases: TGTGCCAGCAGTTACTCGCAGAGGTACGAGCAGTACTTC. The V gene is TRBV6-6, the J gene TRBJ2-7; no definite D call. The germline V gene has CDR1 MNHNY and CDR2 SVGAGI (reference sequence). V was trimmed by 0 bases and J by 4 bases, leaving 7 bases between them. This CDR3 comprises 13 residues.

J is TRBJ1-4 and V is TRBV27; 8 bases align to TRBD1. The germline CDR1 and CDR2 sequences are MNHEY and SMNVEV (reference sequence). The junction had 8 bases not matched to a gene; V was cut back by 5 bases and J by 6 bases. This CDR3 contains 15 residues. In DNA, the CDR3 is TGTGCCAGCAGTCTTAGGACAGGGTGGGATGAAAAACTGTTTTTT. As protein: CASSLRTGWDEKLFF. Combining the CDR3 with reference TRBV27 and TRBJ1-4 gives the whole variable domain EAQVTQNPRYLITVTGKKLTVTCSQNMNHEYMSWYRQDPGLGLRQIYYSMNVEVTDKGDVPEGYKVSRKEKRNFPLILESPSPNQTSLYFCASSLRTGWDEKLFFGSGTQLSVL.

The chain is built from TRBV6-6 and TRBJ2-1, with D possibly being TRBD1 (5 bases). The V gene lost 7 bases and the J gene lost 9 bases, with 22 bases spanning the gap. CDR3 length: 15 amino acids. Germline CDR1 is MNHNY and CDR2 is SVGAGI (reference sequence). The chain's CDR3 is CASNHRGERGSEQFF. The DNA of the CDR3 is TGTGCCAGCAATCATAGGGGCGAGCGTGGTAGTGAGCAGTTCTTC.

This sequence joins TRBV19 and TRBJ1-5; 7 nucleotides match TRBD1. Germline-derived CDR1 and CDR2 are LNHDA and SQIVND (reference sequence). V trimming: 5 bases; J trimming: 5 bases; junction bases outside the gene matches: 12. The CDR3 extends over 16 amino acids. CDR3 region: CASSVTRRGPDQPQHF. As DNA, the CDR3 is TGTGCCAGTAGTGTCACTCGAAGGGGGCCCGATCAGCCCCAGCATTTT.

J is TRBJ2-3 and V is TRBV5-8, with TRBD1 as a possible D gene (5 bases). V was trimmed by 1 base and J by 7 bases, leaving 7 bases between them. This CDR3 has 12 residues. Per the germline V gene, CDR1 is SGHTS and CDR2 is YDEGEE. The CDR3, as DNA: TGTGCCAGCAGCTTGAGGGGATATACGCAGTATTTT. Residues: CASSLRGYTQYF.

The rearrangement uses TRBV10-1 and TRBJ1-1; TRBD1 matches 9 bases. Germline V gene sequence: CDR1 WNHNN, CDR2 SYGVQD (reference sequence). This CDR3 comprises 23 residues. V shed 0 bases and J 0 bases; nucleotides not matched to a gene: 23. In DNA, the CDR3 is TGCGCCAGCAGTGAGTCGATTGGGGGTTACAGGGGGCAAGGCCCTAAAGTGAACACTGAAGCTTTCTTT. Its protein is CASSESIGGYRGQGPKVNTEAFF.

The rearrangement links TRBV15 to TRBJ1-1; 8 positions match TRBD1. CDR3 length: 15 amino acids. The junction had 5 bases not matched to a gene; V was cut back by 1 base and J by 4 bases. In germline, CDR1 is LNHNV, CDR2 YYDKDF (reference sequence). The DNA for the CDR3 is TGTGCCACCAGCAGAGGGGACAGGTATGTCACTGAAGCTTTCTTT. It is translated as CATSRGDRYVTEAFF. Full variable domain (rest looked up from reference TRBV15 and TRBJ1-1): DAMVIQNPRYQVTQFGKPVTLSCSQTLNHNVMYWYQQKSSQAPKLLFHYYDKDFNNEADTPDNFQSRRPNTSFCFLDIRSPGLGDTAMYLCATSRGDRYVTEAFFGQGTRLTVV.

This clone showed up just a few times. V and J are TRBV19 and TRBJ1-5; 11 bases fit TRBD1. The V and J ends lost 3 bases and 6 bases, in that order; junction bases with no gene match: 4. Germline-derived CDR1 and CDR2 are LNHDA and SQIVND (reference sequence). The CDR3 extends over 15 amino acids. The CDR3: CASSIGTGGGQPQHF. CDR3 nucleotide sequence: TGTGCCAGTAGTATCGGGACAGGGGGGGGTCAGCCCCAGCATTTT.

The rearrangement joins TRBV6-5 to TRBJ2-3, with D perhaps TRBD2 (6 bases). The CDR3 is made up of 15 amino acids. V lost 6 bases and J lost 0, with 13 bases in between. The germline gives CDR1 MNHEY, CDR2 SVGAGI. In DNA form, the CDR3 reads TGTGCCAGCAGCCCCAGGCGGGGAAGCACAGATACGCAGTATTTT. Its protein product is CASSPRRGSTDTQYF.